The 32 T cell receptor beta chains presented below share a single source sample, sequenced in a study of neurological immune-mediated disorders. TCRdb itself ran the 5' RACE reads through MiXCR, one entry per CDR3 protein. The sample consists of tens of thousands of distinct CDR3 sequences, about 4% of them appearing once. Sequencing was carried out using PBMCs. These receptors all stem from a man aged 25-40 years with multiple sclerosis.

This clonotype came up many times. Written as DNA, the CDR3 is TGCAGTGCGAAACGGGACCAGAGCTCCTACGAGCAGTACTTC. Translating gives CSAKRDQSSYEQYF. The chain couples TRBV20-1 to TRBJ2-7, with D possibly called TRBD1 or TRBD2 (5 bases each). The V gene's germline CDR1 is DFQATT and CDR2 SNEGSKA (reference sequence). V dropped 6 bases and J dropped 0 bases, with 15 bases sitting between them. The CDR3 is 14 residues long.

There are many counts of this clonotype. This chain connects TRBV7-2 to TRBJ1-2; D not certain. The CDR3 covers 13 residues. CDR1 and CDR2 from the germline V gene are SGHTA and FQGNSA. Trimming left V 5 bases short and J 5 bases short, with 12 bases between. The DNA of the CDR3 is TGTGCCAGCAGCCCACGACGGGCTTATGGCTACACCTTC. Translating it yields CASSPRRAYGYTF.

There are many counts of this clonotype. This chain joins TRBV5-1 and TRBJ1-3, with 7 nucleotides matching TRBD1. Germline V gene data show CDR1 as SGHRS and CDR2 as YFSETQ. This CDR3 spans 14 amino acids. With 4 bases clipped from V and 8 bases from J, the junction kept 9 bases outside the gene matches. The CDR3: CASSEGGAEDTIYF. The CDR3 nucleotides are TGCGCCAGCAGCGAAGGGGGCGCCGAGGACACCATATATTTT.

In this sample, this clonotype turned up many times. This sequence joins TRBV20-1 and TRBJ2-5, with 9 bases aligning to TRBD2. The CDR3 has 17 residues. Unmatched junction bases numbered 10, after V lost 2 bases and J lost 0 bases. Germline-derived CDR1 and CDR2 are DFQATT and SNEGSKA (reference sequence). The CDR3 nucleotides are TGCAGTGCTAGAAGGAGGAGCGGGGGGCGGTACCAAGAGACCCAGTACTTC. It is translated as CSARRRSGGRYQETQYF.

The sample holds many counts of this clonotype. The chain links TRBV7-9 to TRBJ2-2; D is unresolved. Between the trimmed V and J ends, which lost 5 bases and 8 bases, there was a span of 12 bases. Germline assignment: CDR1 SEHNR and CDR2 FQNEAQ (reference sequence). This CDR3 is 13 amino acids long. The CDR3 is CASSVTLSGELFF. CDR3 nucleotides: TGTGCCAGCAGCGTAACACTGTCTGGGGAGCTGTTTTTT.

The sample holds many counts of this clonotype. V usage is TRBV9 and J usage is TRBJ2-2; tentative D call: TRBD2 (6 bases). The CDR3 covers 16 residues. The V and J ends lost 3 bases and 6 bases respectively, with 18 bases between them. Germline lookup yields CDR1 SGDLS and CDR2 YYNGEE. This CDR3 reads CASSDRLGPQPGELFF. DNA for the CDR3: TGTGCCAGCAGCGATCGACTAGGACCGCAACCCGGGGAGCTGTTTTTT.

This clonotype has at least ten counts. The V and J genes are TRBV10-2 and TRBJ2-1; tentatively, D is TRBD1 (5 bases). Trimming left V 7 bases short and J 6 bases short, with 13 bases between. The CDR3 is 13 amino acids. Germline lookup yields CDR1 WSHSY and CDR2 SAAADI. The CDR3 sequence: CASNRKGPNEQFF. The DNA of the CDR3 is TGCGCCAGCAACCGCAAGGGGCCCAATGAGCAGTTCTTC.

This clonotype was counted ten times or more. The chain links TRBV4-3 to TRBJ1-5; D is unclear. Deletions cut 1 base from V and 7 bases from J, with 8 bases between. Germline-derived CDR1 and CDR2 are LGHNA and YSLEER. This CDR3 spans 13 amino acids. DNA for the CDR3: TGCGCCAGCAGCCAAGTGGTGACCCAGCCCCAGCATTTT. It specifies CASSQVVTQPQHF.

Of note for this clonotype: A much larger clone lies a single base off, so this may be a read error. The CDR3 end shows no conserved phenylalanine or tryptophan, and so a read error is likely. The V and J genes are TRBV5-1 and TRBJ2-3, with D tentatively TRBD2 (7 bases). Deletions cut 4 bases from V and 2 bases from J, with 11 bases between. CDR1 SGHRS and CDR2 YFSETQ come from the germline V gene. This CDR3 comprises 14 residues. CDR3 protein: CASSAGALTDTQYS. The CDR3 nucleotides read TGCGCCAGCAGCGCGGGGGCACTCACAGATACGCAGTATTCT.

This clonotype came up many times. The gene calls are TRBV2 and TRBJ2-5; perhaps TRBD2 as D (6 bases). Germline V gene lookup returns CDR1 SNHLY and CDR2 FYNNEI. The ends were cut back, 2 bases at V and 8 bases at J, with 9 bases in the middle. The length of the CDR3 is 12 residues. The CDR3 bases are TGTGCCAGCAGTGAAAATAGCGGTACCCAGTACTTC. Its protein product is CASSENSGTQYF. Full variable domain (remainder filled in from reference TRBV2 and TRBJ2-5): EPEVTQTPSHQVTQMGQEVILRCVPISNHLYFYWYRQILGQKVEFLVSFYNNEISEKSEIFDDQFSVERPDGSNFTLKIRSTKLEDSAMYFCASSENSGTQYFGPGTRLLVL.

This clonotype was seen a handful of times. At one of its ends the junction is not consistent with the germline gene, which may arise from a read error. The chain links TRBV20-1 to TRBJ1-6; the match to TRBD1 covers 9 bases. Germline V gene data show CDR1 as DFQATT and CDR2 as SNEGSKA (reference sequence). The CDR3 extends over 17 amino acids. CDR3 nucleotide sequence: TGCAGTGCAAGAGGGACAGGGCGAAGCTCATATAATTCACCCCTCCACTTT. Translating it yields CSARGTGRSSYNSPLHF.

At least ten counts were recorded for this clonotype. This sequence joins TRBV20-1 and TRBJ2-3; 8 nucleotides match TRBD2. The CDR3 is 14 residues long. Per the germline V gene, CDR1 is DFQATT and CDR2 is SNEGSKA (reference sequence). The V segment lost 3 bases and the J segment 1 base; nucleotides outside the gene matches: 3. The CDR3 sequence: CSARNSGGTDTQYF. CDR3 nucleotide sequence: TGCAGTGCTAGGAATAGCGGGGGCACAGATACGCAGTATTTT.

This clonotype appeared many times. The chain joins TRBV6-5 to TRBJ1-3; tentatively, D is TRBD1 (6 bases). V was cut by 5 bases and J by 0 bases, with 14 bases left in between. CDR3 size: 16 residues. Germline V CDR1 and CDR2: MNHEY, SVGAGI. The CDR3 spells CASSRTAFPSGNTIYF. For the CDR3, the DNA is TGTGCCAGCAGTCGGACAGCCTTCCCCTCTGGAAACACCATATATTTT.

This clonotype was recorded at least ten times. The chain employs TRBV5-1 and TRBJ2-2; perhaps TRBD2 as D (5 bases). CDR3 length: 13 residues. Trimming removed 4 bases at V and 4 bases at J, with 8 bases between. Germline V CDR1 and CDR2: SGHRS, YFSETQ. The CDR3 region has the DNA TGCGCCAGCAGCGCGGACTTCACCGGGGAGCTGTTTTTT. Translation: CASSADFTGELFF.

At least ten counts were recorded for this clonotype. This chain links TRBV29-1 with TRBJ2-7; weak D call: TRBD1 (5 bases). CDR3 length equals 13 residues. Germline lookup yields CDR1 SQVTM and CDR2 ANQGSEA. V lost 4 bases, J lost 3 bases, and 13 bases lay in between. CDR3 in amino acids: CSVAKGMVYEQYF. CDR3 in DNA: TGCAGCGTTGCTAAGGGGATGGTCTACGAGCAGTACTTC.

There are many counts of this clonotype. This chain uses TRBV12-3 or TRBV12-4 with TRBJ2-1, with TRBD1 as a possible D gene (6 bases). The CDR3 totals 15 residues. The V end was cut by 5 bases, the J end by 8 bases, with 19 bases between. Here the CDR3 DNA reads TGTGCCAGCAGTGGCCGGGACACCCGGGATCATGAGCAGTTCTTC. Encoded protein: CASSGRDTRDHEQFF.

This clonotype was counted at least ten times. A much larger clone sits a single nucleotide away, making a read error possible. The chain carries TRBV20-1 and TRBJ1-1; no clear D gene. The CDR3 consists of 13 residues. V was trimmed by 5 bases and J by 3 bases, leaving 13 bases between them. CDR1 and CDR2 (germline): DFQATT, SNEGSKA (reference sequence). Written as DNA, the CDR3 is TGCAGTGCTCGACGAGAAATACACACTGAAGCTTTCTTT. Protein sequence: CSARREIHTEAFF.

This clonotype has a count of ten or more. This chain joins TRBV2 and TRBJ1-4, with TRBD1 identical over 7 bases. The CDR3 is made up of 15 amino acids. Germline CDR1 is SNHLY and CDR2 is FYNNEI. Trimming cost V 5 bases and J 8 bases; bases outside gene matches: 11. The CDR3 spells CASSIRTGALEKLFF. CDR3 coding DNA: TGTGCCAGCAGTATCCGAACAGGGGCGCTCGAAAAACTGTTTTTT.

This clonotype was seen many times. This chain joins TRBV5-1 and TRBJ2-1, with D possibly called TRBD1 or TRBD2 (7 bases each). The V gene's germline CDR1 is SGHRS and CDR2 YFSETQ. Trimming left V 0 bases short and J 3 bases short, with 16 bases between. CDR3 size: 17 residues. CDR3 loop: CASSLVRQGGSYNEQFF. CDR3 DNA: TGCGCCAGCAGCTTGGTCCGACAGGGAGGGAGCTACAATGAGCAGTTCTTC. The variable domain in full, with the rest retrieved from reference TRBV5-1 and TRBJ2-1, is KAGVTQTPRYLIKTRGQQVTLSCSPISGHRSVSWYQQTPGQGLQFLFEYFSETQRNKGNFPGRFSGRQFSNSRSEMNVSTLELGDSALYLCASSLVRQGGSYNEQFFGPGTRLTVL.

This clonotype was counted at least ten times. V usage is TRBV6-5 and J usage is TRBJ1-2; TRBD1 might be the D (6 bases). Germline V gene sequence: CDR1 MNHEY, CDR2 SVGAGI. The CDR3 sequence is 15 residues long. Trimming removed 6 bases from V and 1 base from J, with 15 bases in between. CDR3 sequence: CASSINRDINYGYTF. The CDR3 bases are TGTGCCAGCAGCATAAACCGGGACATTAACTATGGCTACACCTTC.

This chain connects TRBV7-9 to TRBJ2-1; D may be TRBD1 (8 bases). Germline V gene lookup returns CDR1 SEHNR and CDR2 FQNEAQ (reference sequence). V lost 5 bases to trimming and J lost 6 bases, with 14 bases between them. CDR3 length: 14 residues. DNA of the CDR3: TGTGCCAGCAGCCTCACAGGGGGGGGCAATGAGCAGTTCTTC. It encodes CASSLTGGGNEQFF.

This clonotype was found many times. The CDR3: CASSESSVNTEAFF. CDR3 DNA sequence: TGTGCCAGCAGTGAGTCCTCAGTGAACACTGAAGCTTTCTTT. The gene calls are TRBV25-1 and TRBJ1-1, with no clear D. The CDR3 extends over 14 amino acids. V was pared by 3 bases and J by 0 bases, with 8 bases between. Per germline, CDR1 MGHDK and CDR2 SYGVNS.

The chain's CDR3 is CASSLWGGTTEAFF. The DNA for the CDR3 is TGTGCCAGCAGTTTATGGGGGGGGACTACTGAAGCTTTCTTT. The genes are TRBV12-3 or TRBV12-4 and TRBJ1-1; tentatively, D is TRBD1 (5 bases). Deletions cut 2 bases from V and 5 bases from J, with 12 bases between. The CDR3 covers 14 residues.

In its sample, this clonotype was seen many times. The DNA for the CDR3 is TGTGCCAGCAGAATCAATCTAGCTCTGGGAGGCGAGCAGTACTTC. It codes for CASRINLALGGEQYF. The J gene is TRBJ2-7, the V gene TRBV6-6; D might be TRBD2 (6 bases). The V end lost 6 bases, the J end lost 6 bases, and 21 bases lay between the germline ends. The CDR3 length is 15 residues. CDR1 is MNHNY and CDR2 is SVGAGI in the germline V gene (reference sequence).

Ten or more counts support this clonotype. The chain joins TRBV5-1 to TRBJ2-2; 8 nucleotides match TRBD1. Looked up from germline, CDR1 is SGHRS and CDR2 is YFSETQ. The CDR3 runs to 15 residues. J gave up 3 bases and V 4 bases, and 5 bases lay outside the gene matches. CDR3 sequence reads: CASSRRDRHTGELFF. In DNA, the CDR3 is TGCGCCAGCAGCCGAAGGGACAGGCACACCGGGGAGCTGTTTTTT.

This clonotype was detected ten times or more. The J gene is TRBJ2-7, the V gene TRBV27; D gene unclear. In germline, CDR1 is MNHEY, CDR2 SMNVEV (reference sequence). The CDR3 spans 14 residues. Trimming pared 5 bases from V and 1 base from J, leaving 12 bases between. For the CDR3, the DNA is TGTGCCAGCAGTCCCACACTGAGGTCCTACGAGCAGTACTTC. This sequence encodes CASSPTLRSYEQYF.

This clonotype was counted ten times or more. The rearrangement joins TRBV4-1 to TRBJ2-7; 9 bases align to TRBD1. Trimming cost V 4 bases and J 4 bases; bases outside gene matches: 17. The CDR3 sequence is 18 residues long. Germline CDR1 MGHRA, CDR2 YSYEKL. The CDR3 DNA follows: TGCGCCAGCAGCCTTGGGACCACCGGGACAGGGTTCGAGTACGAGCAGTACTTC. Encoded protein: CASSLGTTGTGFEYEQYF.

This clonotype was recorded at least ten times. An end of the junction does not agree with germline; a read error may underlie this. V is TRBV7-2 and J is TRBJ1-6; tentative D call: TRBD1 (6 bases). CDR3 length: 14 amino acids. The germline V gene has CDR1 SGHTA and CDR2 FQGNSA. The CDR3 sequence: CASSFGTFNSPLNF. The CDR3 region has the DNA TGTGCCAGCAGCTTTGGGACATTCAATTCACCCCTCAACTTT.

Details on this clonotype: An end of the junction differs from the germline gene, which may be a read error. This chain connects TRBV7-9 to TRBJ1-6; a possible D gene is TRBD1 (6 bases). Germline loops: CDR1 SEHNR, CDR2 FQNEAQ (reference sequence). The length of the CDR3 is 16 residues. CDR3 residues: CASSPGGGGENSPLNF. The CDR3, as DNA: TGTGCCAGCAGCCCAGGAGGAGGGGGTGAAAATTCACCCCTCAACTTT.

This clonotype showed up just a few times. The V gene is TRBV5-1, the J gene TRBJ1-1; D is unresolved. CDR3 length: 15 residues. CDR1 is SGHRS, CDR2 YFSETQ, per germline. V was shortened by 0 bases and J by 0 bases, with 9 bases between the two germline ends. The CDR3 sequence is CASSLGFSLNTEAFF. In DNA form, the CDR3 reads TGCGCCAGCAGCTTGGGCTTCAGTTTGAACACTGAAGCTTTCTTT.

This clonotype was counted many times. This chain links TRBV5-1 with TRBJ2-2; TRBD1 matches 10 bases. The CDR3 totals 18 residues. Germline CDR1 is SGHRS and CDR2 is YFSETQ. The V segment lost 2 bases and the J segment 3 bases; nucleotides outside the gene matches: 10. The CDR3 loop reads CASSFRIDRGQYTGELFF. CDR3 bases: TGCGCCAGCAGCTTCCGAATTGACAGGGGGCAATACACCGGGGAGCTGTTTTTT. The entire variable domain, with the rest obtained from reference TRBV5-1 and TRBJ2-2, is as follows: KAGVTQTPRYLIKTRGQQVTLSCSPISGHRSVSWYQQTPGQGLQFLFEYFSETQRNKGNFPGRFSGRQFSNSRSEMNVSTLELGDSALYLCASSFRIDRGQYTGELFFGEGSRLTVL.

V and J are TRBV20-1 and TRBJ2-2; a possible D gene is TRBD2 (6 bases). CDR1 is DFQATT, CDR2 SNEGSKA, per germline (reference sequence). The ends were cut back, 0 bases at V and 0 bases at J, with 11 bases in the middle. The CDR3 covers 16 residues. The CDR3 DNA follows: TGCAGTGCTAGAGACCCCCGCGGGACGAACACCGGGGAGCTGTTTTTT. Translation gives CSARDPRGTNTGELFF.